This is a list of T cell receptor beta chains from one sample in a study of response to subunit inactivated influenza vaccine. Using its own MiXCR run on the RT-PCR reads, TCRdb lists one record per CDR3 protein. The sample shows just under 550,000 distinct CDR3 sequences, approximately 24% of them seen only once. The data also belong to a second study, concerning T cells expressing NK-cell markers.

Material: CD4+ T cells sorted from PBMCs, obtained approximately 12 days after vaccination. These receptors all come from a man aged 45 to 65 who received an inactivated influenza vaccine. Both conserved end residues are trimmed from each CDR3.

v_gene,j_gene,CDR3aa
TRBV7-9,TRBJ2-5,ASSSEGGRQETQY
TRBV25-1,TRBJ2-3,ASSSWTSGMTDTQY
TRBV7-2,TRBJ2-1,ASRTLAGGSNEQF
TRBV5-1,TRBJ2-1,ASSSLAGGRNEQF
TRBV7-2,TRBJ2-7,ASSYTSGGEGYYEQY
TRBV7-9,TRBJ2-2,ASSFSPGSNTGELF
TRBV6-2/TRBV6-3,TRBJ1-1,ASSYSQEAF
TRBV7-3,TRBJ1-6,ASSLEGRSPLH
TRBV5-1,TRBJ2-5,ASKLAGGEETQY
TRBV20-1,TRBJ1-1,SAALNTEAF
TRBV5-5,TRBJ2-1,ASSQTLYNEQF
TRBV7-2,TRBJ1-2,ASSLVEGSGGYT
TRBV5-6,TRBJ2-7,AGFLRQGTPKQY
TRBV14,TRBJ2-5,ASSQTGLSKTQY
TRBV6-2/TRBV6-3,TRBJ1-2,ASSSAEYGYT
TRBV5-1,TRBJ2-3,ASSRATGTDTQY
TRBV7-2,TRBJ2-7,ASSQRTGRLYEQY
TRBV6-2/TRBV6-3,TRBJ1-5,ASSLRQNQPQH
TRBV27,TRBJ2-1,ASSLTRSYNEQF
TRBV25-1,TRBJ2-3,ASSEYPWTSGRLPADTQY
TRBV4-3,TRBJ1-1,ASSQGRSGDTEAF
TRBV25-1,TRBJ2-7,ASSGAGSSYEQY
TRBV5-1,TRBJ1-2,ASSYDRGVGYT
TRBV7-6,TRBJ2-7,ASSLSEASYEQY
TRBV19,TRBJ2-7,ASSIGPAGGTPYEQY
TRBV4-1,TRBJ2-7,ASSFVGQGAGEQY
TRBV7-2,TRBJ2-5,ASSLAHLAGGGQY
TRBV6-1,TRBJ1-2,ASSAGTGARRRVGYT
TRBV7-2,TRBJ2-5,ASSPDRGLPSQETQY
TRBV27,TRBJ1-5,ASSFGWDRGSQPQH
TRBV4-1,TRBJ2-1,ASSQDFRAGDYNEQF
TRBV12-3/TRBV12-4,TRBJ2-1,ASSLAGTGGFDEQF
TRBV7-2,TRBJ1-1,ASSLAGVPWAEAF
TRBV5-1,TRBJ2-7,ASSSTSGITYEQY
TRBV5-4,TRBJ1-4,ASSLRNEKLF
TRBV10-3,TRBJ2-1,AISGAGARSTDEQF
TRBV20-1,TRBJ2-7,SARSQAGGPSEQY
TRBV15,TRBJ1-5,ATSGQGQRGSNQPQH
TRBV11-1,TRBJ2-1,ASSFFGTDYNEQF
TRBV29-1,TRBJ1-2,SASDRLGYT
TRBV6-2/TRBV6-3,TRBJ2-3,ASSLPGLGARTQY
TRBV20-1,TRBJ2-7,SAALTSDGYEQY
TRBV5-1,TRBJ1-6,ASSTTGGDSPLH
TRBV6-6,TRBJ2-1,ASSYLADEQF
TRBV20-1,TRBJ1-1,SAATHVEGSTEAF
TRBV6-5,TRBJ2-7,ASSYVGRSPYEQY